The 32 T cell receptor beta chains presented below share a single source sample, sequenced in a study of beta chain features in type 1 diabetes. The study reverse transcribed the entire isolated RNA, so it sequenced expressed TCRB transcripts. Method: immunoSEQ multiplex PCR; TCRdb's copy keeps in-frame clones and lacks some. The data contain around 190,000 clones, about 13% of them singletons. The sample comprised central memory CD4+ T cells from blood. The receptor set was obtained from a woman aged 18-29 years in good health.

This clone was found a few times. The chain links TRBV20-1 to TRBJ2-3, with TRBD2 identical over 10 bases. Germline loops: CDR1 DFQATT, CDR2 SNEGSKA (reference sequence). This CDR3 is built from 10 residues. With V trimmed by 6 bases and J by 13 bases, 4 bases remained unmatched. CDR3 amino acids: CSALAGDKYF. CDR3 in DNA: TGCAGTGCGCTAGCGGGAGATAAGTATTTT.

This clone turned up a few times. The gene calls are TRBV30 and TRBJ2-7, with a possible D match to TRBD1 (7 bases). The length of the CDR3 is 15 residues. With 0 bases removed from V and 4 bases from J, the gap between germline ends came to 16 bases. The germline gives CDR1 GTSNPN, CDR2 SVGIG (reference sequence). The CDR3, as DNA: TGTGCCTGGAGTGTCACGACGACAGGGAGGTACGAGCAGTACTTC. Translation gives CAWSVTTTGRYEQYF.

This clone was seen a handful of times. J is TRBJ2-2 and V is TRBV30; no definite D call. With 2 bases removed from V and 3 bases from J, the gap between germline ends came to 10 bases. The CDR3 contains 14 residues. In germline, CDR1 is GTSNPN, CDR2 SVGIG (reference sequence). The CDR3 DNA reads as TGTGCCTGGAGTCTCAGGCGCGACACCGGGGAGCTGTTTTTT. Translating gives CAWSLRRDTGELFF. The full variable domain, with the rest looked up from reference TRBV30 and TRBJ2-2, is SQTIHQWPATLVQPVGSPLSLECTVEGTSNPNLYWYRQAAGRGLQLLFYSVGIGQISSEVPQNLSASRPQDRQFILSSKKLLLSDSGFYLCAWSLRRDTGELFFGEGSRLTVL.

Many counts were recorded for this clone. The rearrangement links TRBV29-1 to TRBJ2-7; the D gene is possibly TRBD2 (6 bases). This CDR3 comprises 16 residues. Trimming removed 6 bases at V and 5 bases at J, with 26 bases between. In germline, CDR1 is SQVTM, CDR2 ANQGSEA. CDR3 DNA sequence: TGCAGCGTCCTCGGCCCTGACGGGGGAAGTTCACACGAGCAGTACTTC. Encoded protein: CSVLGPDGGSSHEQYF.

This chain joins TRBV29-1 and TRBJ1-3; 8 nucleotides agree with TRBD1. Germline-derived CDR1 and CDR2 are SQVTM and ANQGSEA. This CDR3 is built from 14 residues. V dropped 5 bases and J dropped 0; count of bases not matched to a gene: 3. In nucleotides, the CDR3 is TGCAGCGTTTGGGACAGGTCCTCTGGAAACACCATATATTTT. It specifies CSVWDRSSGNTIYF.

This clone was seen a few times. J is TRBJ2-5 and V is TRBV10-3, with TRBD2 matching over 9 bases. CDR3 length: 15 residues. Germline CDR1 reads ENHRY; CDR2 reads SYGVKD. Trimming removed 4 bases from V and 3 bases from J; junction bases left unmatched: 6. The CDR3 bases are TGTGCCATCAGTGCTGCGGGAGGGGCGAAAGAGACCCAGTACTTC. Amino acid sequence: CAISAAGGAKETQYF.

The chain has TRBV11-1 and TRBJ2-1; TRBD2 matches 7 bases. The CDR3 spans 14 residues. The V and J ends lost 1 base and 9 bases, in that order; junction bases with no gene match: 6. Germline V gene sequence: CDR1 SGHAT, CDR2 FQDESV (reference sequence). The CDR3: CASSLGRERLEQFF. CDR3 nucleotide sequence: TGTGCCAGCAGCTTAGGGCGGGAGCGGCTTGAGCAGTTCTTC.

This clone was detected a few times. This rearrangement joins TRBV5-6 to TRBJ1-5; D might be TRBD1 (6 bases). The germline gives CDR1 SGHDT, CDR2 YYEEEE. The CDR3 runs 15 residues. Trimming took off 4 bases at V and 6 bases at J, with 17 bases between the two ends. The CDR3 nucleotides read TGTGCCAGCAGCGCCACAGGGATCAGGAGTCAGCCCCAGCATTTT. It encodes CASSATGIRSQPQHF.

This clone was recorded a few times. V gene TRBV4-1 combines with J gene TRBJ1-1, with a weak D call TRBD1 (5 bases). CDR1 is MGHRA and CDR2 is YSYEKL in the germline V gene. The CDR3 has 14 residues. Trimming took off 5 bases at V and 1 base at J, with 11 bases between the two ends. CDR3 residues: CASSSWTSNTEAFF. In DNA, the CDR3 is TGCGCCAGCAGCTCCTGGACATCGAACACTGAAGCTTTCTTT.

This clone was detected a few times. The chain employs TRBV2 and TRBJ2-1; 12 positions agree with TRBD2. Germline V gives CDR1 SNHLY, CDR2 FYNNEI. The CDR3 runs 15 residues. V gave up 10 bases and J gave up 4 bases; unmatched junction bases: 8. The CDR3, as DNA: TGTGCCACCTCGCTACTAGCGGGAGGATACAATGAGCAGTTCTTC. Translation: CATSLLAGGYNEQFF.

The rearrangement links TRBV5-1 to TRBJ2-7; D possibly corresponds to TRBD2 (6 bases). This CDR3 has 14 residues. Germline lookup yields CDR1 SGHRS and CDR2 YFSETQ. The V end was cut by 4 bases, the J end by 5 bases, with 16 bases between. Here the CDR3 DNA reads TGCGCCAGCAGCCCCTGGGTAGCGGTGCACGAGCAGTACTTC. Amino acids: CASSPWVAVHEQYF.

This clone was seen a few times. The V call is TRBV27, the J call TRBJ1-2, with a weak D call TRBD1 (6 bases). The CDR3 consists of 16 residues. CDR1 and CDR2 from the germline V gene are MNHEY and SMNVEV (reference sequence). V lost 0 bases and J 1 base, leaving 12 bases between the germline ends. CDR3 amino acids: CASSLSRTAINYGYTF. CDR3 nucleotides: TGTGCCAGCAGTTTATCGCGGACAGCCATTAACTATGGCTACACCTTC.

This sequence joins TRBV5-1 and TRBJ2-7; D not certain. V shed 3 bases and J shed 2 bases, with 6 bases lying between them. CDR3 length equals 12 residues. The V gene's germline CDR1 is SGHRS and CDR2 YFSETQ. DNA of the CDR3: TGCGCCAGCAGCTCCCAGACCTACGAGCAGTACTTC. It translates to CASSSQTYEQYF.

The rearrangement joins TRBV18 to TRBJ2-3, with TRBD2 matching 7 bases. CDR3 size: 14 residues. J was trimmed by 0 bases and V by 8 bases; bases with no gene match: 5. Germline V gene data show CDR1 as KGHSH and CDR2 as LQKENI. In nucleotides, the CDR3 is TGTGCCAGCCACCCTAGCGGAAGCACAGATACGCAGTATTTT. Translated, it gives CASHPSGSTDTQYF.

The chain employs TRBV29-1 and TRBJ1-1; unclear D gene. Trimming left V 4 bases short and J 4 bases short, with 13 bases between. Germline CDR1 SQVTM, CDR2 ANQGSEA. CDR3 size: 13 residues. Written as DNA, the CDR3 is TGCAGCGTTGGAGTAGACGCGGGCACTGAAGCTTTCTTT. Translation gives CSVGVDAGTEAFF.

CDR3 coding DNA: TGTGCCAGCAGGTACAGGGGCGAGCAGTACTTC. It yields the protein CASRYRGEQYF. The rearrangement joins TRBV28 to TRBJ2-7; TRBD1 agrees at 7 bases. Germline V gene data show CDR1 as MDHEN and CDR2 as SYDVKM. This CDR3 contains 11 residues. Unmatched junction bases numbered 2, after V lost 6 bases and J lost 6 bases.

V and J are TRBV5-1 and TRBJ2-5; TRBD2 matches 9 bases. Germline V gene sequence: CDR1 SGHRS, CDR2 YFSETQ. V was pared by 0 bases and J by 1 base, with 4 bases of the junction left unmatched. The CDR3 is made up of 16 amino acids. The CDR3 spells CASSLGVAGAQETQYF. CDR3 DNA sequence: TGCGCCAGCAGCTTGGGGGTAGCGGGAGCCCAAGAGACCCAGTACTTC. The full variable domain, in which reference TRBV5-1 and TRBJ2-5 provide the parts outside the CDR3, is KAGVTQTPRYLIKTRGQQVTLSCSPISGHRSVSWYQQTPGQGLQFLFEYFSETQRNKGNFPGRFSGRQFSNSRSEMNVSTLELGDSALYLCASSLGVAGAQETQYFGPGTRLLVL.

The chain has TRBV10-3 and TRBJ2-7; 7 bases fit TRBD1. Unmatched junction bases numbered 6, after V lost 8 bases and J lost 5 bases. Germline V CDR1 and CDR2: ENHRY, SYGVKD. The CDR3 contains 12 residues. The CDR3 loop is CAIGDSPNEQYF. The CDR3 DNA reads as TGTGCCATCGGGGACAGCCCGAACGAGCAGTACTTC.

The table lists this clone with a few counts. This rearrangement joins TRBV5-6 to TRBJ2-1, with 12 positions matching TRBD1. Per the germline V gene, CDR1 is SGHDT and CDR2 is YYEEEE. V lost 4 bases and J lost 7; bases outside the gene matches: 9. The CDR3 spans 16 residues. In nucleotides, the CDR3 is TGTGCCAGCAGCCCATTGGGACAGGGGGCCGGAAATGAGCAGTTCTTC. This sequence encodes CASSPLGQGAGNEQFF.

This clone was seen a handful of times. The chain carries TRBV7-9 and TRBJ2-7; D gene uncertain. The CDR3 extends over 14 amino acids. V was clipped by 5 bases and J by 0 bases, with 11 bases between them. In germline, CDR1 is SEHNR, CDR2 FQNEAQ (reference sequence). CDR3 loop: CASSPQASSYEQYF. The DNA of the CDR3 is TGTGCCAGCAGCCCCCAGGCGAGCTCCTACGAGCAGTACTTC. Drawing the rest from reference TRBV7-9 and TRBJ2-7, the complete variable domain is DTGVSQNPRHKITKRGQNVTFRCDPISEHNRLYWYRQTLGQGPEFLTYFQNEAQLEKSRLLSDRFSAERPKGSFSTLEIQRTEQGDSAMYLCASSPQASSYEQYFGPGTRLTVT.

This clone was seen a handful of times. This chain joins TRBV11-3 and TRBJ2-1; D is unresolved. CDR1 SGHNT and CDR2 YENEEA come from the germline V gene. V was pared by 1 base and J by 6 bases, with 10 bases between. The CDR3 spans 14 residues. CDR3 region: CASSLVGPRNEQFF. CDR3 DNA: TGTGCCAGCAGCTTAGTGGGCCCTCGCAATGAGCAGTTCTTC.

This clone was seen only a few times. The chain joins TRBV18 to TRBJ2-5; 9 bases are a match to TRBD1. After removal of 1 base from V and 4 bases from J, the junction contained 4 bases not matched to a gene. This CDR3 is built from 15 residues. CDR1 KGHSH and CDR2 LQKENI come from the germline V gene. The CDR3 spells CASSPLDRGGETQYF. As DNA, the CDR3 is TGTGCCAGCTCACCACTGGACAGGGGTGGAGAGACCCAGTACTTC. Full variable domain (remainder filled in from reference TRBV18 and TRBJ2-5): NAGVMQNPRHLVRRRGQEARLRCSPMKGHSHVYWYRQLPEEGLKFMVYLQKENIIDESGMPKERFSAEFPKEGPSILRIQQVVRGDSAAYFCASSPLDRGGETQYFGPGTRLLVL.

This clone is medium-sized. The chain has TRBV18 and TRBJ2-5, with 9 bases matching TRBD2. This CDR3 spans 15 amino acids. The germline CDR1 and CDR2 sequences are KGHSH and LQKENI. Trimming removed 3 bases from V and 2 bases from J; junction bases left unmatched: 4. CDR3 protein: CASSPGAGGQETQYF. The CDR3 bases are TGTGCCAGCTCACCGGGAGCGGGAGGACAAGAGACCCAGTACTTC.

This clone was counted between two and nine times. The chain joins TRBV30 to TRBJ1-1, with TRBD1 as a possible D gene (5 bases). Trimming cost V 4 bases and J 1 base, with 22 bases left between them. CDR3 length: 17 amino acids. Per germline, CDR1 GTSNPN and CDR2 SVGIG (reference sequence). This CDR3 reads CAWTLTPGRTRNTEAFF. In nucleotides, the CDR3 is TGTGCCTGGACGCTCACCCCAGGCAGGACAAGGAACACTGAAGCTTTCTTT.

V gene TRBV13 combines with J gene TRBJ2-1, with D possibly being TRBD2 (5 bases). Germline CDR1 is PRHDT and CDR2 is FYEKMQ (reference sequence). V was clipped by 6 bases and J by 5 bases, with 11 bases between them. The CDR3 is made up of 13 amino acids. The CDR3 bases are TGTGCCAGCAGTCGACTACCCGACAATGAGCAGTTCTTC. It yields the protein CASSRLPDNEQFF.

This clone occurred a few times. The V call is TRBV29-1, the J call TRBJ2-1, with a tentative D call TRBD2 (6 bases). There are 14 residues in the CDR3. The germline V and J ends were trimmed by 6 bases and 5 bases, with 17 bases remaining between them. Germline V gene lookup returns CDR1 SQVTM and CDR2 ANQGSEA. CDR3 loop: CSVAPGASHNEQFF. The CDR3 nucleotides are TGCAGCGTGGCTCCGGGAGCCTCTCACAATGAGCAGTTCTTC.

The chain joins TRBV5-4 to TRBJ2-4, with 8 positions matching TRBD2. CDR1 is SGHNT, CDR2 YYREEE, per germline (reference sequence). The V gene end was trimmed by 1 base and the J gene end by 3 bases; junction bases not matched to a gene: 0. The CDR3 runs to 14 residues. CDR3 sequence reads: CASSLREGKNIQYF. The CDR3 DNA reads TGTGCCAGCAGCTTGCGGGAGGGCAAAAACATTCAGTACTTC.

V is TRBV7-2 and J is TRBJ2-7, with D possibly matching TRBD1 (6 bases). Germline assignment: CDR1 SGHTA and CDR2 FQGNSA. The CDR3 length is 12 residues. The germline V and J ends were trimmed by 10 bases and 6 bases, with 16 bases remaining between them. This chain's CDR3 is CATGTQGPEQYF. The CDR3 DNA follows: TGTGCCACCGGGACACAGGGCCCCGAGCAGTACTTC.

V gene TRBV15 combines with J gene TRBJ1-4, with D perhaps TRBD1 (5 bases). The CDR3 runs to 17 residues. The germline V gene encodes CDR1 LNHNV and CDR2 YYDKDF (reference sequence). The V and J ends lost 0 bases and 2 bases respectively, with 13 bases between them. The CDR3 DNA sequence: TGTGCCACCAGCAGAGATATGGGGACTTCGACTAATGAAAAACTGTTTTTT. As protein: CATSRDMGTSTNEKLFF.

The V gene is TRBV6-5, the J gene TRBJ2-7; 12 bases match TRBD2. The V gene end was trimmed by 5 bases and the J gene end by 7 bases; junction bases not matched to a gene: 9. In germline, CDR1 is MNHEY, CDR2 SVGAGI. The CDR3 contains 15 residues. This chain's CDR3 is CASSQLAGGPREQYF. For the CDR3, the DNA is TGTGCCAGCAGTCAACTAGCGGGAGGCCCCCGGGAGCAGTACTTC.

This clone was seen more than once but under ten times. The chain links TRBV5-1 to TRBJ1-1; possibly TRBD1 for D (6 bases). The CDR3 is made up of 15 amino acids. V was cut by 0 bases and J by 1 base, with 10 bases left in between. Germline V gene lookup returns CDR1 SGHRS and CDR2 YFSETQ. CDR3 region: CASSLEQGKNTEAFF. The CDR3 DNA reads TGCGCCAGCAGCTTGGAGCAGGGGAAGAACACTGAAGCTTTCTTT.

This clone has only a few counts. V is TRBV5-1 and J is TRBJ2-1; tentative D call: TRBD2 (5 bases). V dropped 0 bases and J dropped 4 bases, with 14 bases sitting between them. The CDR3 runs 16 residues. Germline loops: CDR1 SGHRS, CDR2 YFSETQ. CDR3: CASSLADGSRYNEQFF. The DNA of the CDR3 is TGCGCCAGCAGCTTGGCCGATGGGAGTAGGTACAATGAGCAGTTCTTC.